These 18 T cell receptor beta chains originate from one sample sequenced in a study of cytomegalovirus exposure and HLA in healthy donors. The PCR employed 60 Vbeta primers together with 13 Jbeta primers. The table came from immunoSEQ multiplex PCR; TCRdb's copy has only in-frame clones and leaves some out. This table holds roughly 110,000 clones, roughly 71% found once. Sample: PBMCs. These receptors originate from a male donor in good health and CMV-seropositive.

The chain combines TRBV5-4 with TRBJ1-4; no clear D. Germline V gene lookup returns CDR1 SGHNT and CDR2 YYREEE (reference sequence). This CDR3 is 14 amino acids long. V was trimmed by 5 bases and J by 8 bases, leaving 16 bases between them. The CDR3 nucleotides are TGTGCCAGCAGGAGAGACCCAGGAGGCGAAAAACTGTTTTTT. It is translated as CASRRDPGGEKLFF.

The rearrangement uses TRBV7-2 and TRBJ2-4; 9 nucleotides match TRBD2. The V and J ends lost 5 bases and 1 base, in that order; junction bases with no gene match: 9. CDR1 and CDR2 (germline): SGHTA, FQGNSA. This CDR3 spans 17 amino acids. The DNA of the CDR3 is TGTGCCAGCAGCCTTAGCGGGGGCCCAGGGGCCAAAAACATTCAGTACTTC. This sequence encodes CASSLSGGPGAKNIQYF.

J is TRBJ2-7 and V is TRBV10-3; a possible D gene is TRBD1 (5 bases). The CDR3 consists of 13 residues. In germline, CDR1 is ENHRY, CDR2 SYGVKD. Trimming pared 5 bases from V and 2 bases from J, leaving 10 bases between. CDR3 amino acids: CAISRQTTYEQYF. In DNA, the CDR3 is TGTGCCATCAGTAGACAGACCACCTACGAGCAGTACTTC.

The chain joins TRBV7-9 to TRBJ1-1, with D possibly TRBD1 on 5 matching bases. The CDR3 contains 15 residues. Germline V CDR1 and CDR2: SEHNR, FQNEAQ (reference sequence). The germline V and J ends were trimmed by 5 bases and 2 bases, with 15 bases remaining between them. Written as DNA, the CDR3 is TGTGCCAGCAGCCCGGGGACTATACTCAACACTGAAGCTTTCTTT. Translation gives CASSPGTILNTEAFF.

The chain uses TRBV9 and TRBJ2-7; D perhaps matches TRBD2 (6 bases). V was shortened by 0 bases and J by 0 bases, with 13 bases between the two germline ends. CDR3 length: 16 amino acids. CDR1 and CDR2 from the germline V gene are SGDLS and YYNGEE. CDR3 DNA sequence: TGTGCCAGCAGCGTAGGGATGGGGGGTACCTCCTACGAGCAGTACTTC. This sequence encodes CASSVGMGGTSYEQYF.

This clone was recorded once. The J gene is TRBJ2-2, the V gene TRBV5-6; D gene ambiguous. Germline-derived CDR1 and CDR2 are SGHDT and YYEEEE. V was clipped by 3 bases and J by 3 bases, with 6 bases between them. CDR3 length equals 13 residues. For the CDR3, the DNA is TGTGCCAGCAGCTCCGGGTACACCGGGGAGCTGTTTTTT. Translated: CASSSGYTGELFF.

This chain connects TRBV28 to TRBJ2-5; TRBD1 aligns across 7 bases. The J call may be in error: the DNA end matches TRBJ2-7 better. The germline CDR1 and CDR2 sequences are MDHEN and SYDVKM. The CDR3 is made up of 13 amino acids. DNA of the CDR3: TGTGCCAGCAGTACCACAGGGGTCCACGAGCAGTACTTC. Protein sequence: CASSTTGVHEQYF.

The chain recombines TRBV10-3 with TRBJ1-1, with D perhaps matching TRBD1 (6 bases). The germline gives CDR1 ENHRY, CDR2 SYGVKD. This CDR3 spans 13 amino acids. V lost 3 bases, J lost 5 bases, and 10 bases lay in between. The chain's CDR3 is CAISELGQTEAFF. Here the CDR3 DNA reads TGTGCCATCAGTGAACTAGGACAGACTGAAGCTTTCTTT.

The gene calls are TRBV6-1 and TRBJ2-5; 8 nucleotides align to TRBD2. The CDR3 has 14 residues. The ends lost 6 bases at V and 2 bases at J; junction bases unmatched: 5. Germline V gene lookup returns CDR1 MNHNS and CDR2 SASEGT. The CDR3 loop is CASRYSGEQETQYF. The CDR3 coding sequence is TGTGCCAGCAGATATAGCGGGGAGCAAGAGACCCAGTACTTC.

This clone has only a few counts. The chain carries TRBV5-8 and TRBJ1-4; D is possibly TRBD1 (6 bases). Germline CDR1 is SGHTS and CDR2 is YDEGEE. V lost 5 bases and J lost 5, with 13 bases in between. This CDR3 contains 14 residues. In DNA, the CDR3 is TGTGCCAGCAGGCTCAGGGGCTCGAATGAAAAACTGTTTTTT. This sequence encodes CASRLRGSNEKLFF.

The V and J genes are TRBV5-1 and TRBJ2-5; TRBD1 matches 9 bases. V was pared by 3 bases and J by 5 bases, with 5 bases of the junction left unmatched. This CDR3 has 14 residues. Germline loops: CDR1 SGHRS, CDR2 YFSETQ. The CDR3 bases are TGCGCCAGCAGCTCACAGGGGGCTGGGGAGACCCAGTACTTC. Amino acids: CASSSQGAGETQYF.

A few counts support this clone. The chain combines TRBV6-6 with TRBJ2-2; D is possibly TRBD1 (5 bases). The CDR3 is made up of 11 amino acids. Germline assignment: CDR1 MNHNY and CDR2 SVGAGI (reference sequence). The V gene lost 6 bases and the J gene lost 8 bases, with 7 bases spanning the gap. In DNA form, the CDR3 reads TGTGCCAGCAGCCGACAGGGGGAGCTGTTTTTT. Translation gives CASSRQGELFF.

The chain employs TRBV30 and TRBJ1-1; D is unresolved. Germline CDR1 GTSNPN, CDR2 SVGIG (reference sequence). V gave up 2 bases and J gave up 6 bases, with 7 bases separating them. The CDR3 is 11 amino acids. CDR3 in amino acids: CAWSRGAEAFF. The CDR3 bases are TGTGCCTGGAGTCGAGGCGCTGAAGCTTTCTTT. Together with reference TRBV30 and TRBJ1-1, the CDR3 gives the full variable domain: SQTIHQWPATLVQPVGSPLSLECTVEGTSNPNLYWYRQAAGRGLQLLFYSVGIGQISSEVPQNLSASRPQDRQFILSSKKLLLSDSGFYLCAWSRGAEAFFGQGTRLTVV.

The CDR3 bases are TGTGCCACCAGCACAGGGTTTGGAAACACCATATATTTT. Its protein is CATSTGFGNTIYF. The chain uses TRBV6-5 and TRBJ1-3; possibly TRBD1 for D (6 bases). CDR3 length: 13 amino acids. V gave up 10 bases and J gave up 3 bases, with 13 bases separating them. Germline V lookup: CDR1 MNHEY, CDR2 SVGAGI.

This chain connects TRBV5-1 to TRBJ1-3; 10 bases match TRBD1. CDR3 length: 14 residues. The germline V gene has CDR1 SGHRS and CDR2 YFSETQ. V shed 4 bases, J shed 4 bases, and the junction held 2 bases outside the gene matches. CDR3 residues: CASSAGQGGNTIYF. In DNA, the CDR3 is TGCGCCAGCAGCGCGGGACAGGGGGGAAACACCATATATTTT.

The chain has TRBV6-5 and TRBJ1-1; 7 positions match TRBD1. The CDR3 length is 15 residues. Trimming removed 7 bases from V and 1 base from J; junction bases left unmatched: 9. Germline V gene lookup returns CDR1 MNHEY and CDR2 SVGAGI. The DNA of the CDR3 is TGTGCCAGCACCCCGAGTCGGACAGGGAACACTGAAGCTTTCTTT. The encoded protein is CASTPSRTGNTEAFF.

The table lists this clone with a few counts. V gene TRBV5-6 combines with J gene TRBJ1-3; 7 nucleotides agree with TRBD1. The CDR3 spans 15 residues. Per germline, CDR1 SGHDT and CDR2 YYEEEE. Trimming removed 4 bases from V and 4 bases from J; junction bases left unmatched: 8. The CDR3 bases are TGTGCCAGCAGCCCCGGACAGGATGGGGGAAACACCATATATTTT. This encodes CASSPGQDGGNTIYF.

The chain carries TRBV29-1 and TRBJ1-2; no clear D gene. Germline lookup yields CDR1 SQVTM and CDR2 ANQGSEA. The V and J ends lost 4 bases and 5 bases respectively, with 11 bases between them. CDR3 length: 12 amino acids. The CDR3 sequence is CSVAPGVYGYTF. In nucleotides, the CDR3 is TGCAGCGTTGCTCCCGGAGTTTATGGCTACACCTTC.